This TCR beta chain was retrieved from a study of molecular identifiers for immune sequencing clone quantification. The study, taken as a whole, reports: The study found clones above 20 RNA copies held over 99% of effector molecules and under 1% in naive cells.

Trimming removed 2 bases at V and 0 bases at J, with 8 bases between. CDR3 length: 14 residues. Germline CDR1 reads MNHEY; CDR2 reads SMNVEV (reference sequence). Libraries for naive CD8 T cells, which were made from roughly 21,000 to 960,000 sorted cells, drew on 10%, 30% or 50% of the RNA. This clonotype was seen a few times. Its specificity is unknown. Each CDR3 protein is one row after TCRdb ran MiXCR on the PCR reads. The sample yields tens of thousands of distinct CDR3 sequences, roughly a fifth seen once. Sequenced input: naive CD8+ T cells from blood, with Jurkat cell RNA spiked in. Regarding subset: FACS-sorted CD8+CD4-CCR7+CD45RA+ naive T cells. The chain recombines TRBV27 with TRBJ2-7; D ambiguous. This sequence was found in a human donor in good health. Some libraries in this study had Jurkat cell RNA spiked in. CDR3 sequence: CASSLAVSSYEQYF. CDR3 bases: TGTGCCAGCAGTTTAGCGGTTAGCTCCTACGAGCAGTACTTC.